This T cell receptor (beta chain) came from a study of Graves' ophthalmopathy and Graves' hyperthyroidism. Study results and limitations: A model of 13 signatures distinguished ophthalmopathy from stable hyperthyroidism at around 91% sensitivity and around 81% specificity. Blood also carried most expanded thyroid clonotypes exceeding 0.001 frequency. Ophthalmopathy progression was predicted with 55% to 71% sensitivity and 72.22% specificity.

Researchers took RNA transcripts and amplified TCR beta CDR3 regions from them. RT-PCR in the first round used HTBI primers; a second-round multiplex PCR followed. Using its own MiXCR run on the multiplex PCR reads, TCRdb lists one record per CDR3 protein. The sample contains just over 400,000 distinct CDR3 sequences, around a fifth of which appear only once. This CDR3 has 16 residues. The V segment lost 0 bases and the J segment 4 bases; nucleotides outside the gene matches: 9. Germline V gene data show CDR1 as DFQATT and CDR2 as SNEGSKA (reference sequence). This clonotype came up many times. The target antigen is unknown.

This chain links TRBV20-1 with TRBJ1-5; 7 nucleotides agree with TRBD1. Sequenced input: peripheral blood. This TCR came from a young woman with stable Graves' hyperthyroidism. The CDR3 here is CSARDPRQGPNQPQHF. The CDR3 nucleotides are TGCAGTGCTAGAGATCCCCGACAGGGCCCGAATCAGCCCCAGCATTTT.